This T cell receptor beta chain was recorded in a study of tumor and adjacent non-tumor tissue in lung cancer. Study context: Patients comprised about a dozen adenocarcinoma, 2 squamous cell carcinoma and 1 small cell lung cancer. Findings and limits, study-wide: Tumor TCR diversity, when higher, was linked to shorter survival. Tumor repertoires had a smaller top 100 clone share than normal lung.

RNA was extracted from bulk tissue without any cell sorting. This clonotype was seen a handful of times. Its antigen is not known. The junction departs from germline at one end; a sequencing error may be responsible. A modified ARM-PCR protocol with three rounds of nested PCR amplified TCRbeta. TCRdb called the multiplex PCR reads again in MiXCR, with one record for every CDR3 protein. This repertoire shows around 74,000 distinct CDR3 sequences, roughly 75% found once; its top ten account for around 12%. Germline V gene data show CDR1 as MNHNY and CDR2 as SVGAGI (reference sequence). The CDR3 is 14 residues long.

The clonotype comes from a woman in her seventies with non-small cell lung cancer. Sequenced sample: lung tumor tissue. J is TRBJ2-3 and V is TRBV6-6; a weak D match, TRBD2 (6 bases). CDR3 in DNA: TGTGTCAGCAATCCCCGGGACTTTCCAGATACGCAGTATTTT. Residues: CVSNPRDFPDTQYF.